Following are 32 T cell receptor beta chains from one sample sequenced in a study of blood T cells in healthy people across ages (dated by TCRdb to 2015 to 2017). Library construction relied on 5' RACE. TCRdb lists the instrument as Illumina HiSeq 2500. A second PCR of 7 to 11 cycles was run with a J-beta primer mix and a sample-barcoded 5' primer. TCRdb's own reprocessing of the public reads used fastp at Q25 and MiXCR and kept productive beta chains. Identical CDR3 proteins give one entry, which carries the most common genes and DNA. The sample table records over 1,200,000 distinct CDR3 sequences; approximately 60% of these occur just once. Clones ranked in the top ten supply under 8.5% of the sample. Source material: blood. The receptors here all came from a man aged 18 to 30 in good health.

V and J are TRBV20-1 and TRBJ2-3, with D possibly being TRBD1 or TRBD2 (6 bases each). Per germline, CDR1 DFQATT and CDR2 SNEGSKA (reference sequence). The CDR3 runs 13 residues. V was shortened by 6 bases and J by 5 bases, with 15 bases between the two germline ends. CDR3 sequence (DNA): TGCAGTGCCGACGTCGGGGGCATAGATACGCAGTATTTT. Translating gives CSADVGGIDTQYF.

The chain combines TRBV12-3 or TRBV12-4 with TRBJ2-1; possibly TRBD2 for D (5 bases). With 1 base removed from V and 3 bases from J, the gap between germline ends came to 16 bases. This CDR3 contains 17 residues. The CDR3 DNA reads as TGTGCCAGCAGTTTAGTCCTAAACGGGGTACGCTACAATGAGCAGTTCTTC. It yields the protein CASSLVLNGVRYNEQFF.

This clonotype was seen a few times. This rearrangement joins TRBV27 to TRBJ2-6, with no clear D. The CDR3 runs to 15 residues. From germline, CDR1 is MNHEY and CDR2 SMNVEV (reference sequence). Trimming took 2 bases from V and 0 from J, leaving 5 bases between them. This CDR3 is CASSLPSSGANVLTF. The CDR3 DNA follows: TGTGCCAGCAGTTTACCCAGCTCTGGGGCCAACGTCCTGACTTTC.

The chain is built from TRBV20-1 and TRBJ2-1, with 9 bases that match TRBD2. This CDR3 has 15 residues. The V and J ends lost 6 bases and 9 bases, in that order; junction bases with no gene match: 15. From germline, CDR1 is DFQATT and CDR2 SNEGSKA (reference sequence). The CDR3 protein is CSAPRPSGVLGEQFF. The CDR3 DNA reads TGCAGTGCCCCACGCCCTAGCGGGGTCCTGGGTGAGCAGTTCTTC.

The CDR3 DNA sequence: TGTGCCAGCAGCATCGTGGGATCTCGCACAGATACGCAGTATTTT. It is translated as CASSIVGSRTDTQYF. The chain carries TRBV7-2 and TRBJ2-3; D uncertain. This CDR3 has 15 amino acids. V was cut by 5 bases and J by 1 base, with 13 bases left in between. Per the germline V gene, CDR1 is SGHTA and CDR2 is FQGNSA.

The V call is TRBV18, the J call TRBJ2-7; a weak D match, TRBD1 (6 bases). CDR1 is KGHSH, CDR2 LQKENI, per germline. The V end lost 1 base, the J end lost 2 bases, and 9 bases lay between the germline ends. This CDR3 contains 14 residues. As DNA, the CDR3 is TGTGCCAGCTCACCACTGGACAGCCCCTACGAGCAGTACTTC. This gives the protein CASSPLDSPYEQYF.

The chain combines TRBV18 with TRBJ1-2; 9 bases match TRBD1. The trim removed 3 bases at V and 6 bases at J, leaving 5 bases unmatched. The CDR3 consists of 14 residues. The germline CDR1 and CDR2 sequences are KGHSH and LQKENI. The DNA of the CDR3 is TGTGCCAGCTCACCGGAGGGACAGGGAGATGGCTACACCTTC. Protein product: CASSPEGQGDGYTF. Full variable domain (outside the CDR3, taken from reference TRBV18 and TRBJ1-2): NAGVMQNPRHLVRRRGQEARLRCSPMKGHSHVYWYRQLPEEGLKFMVYLQKENIIDESGMPKERFSAEFPKEGPSILRIQQVVRGDSAAYFCASSPEGQGDGYTFGSGTRLTVV.

This chain links TRBV2 with TRBJ2-3; D perhaps matches TRBD1 (6 bases). Trimming cost V 9 bases and J 4 bases, with 20 bases left between them. The CDR3 is 15 residues long. CDR1 and CDR2 from the germline V gene are SNHLY and FYNNEI. The CDR3 nucleotides read TGTGCCAGTGGGGCGTTTGGGGGCGCCGCAGATACGCAGTATTTT. It translates to CASGAFGGAADTQYF. The complete variable domain, with remaining parts taken from reference TRBV2 and TRBJ2-3, reads EPEVTQTPSHQVTQMGQEVILRCVPISNHLYFYWYRQILGQKVEFLVSFYNNEISEKSEIFDDQFSVERPDGSNFTLKIRSTKLEDSAMYFCASGAFGGAADTQYFGPGTRLTVL.

This rearrangement joins TRBV14 to TRBJ2-5, with D possibly matching TRBD1 (5 bases). There are 14 residues in the CDR3. Germline V gene sequence: CDR1 SGHDN, CDR2 FVKESK. The germline V and J ends were trimmed by 2 bases and 5 bases, with 12 bases remaining between them. The CDR3 nucleotides are TGTGCCAGCAGCCAACCATCAGGGTGGGAGACCCAGTACTTC. Amino acids: CASSQPSGWETQYF. The variable domain in full, with the rest retrieved from reference TRBV14 and TRBJ2-5, is EAGVTQFPSHSVIEKGQTVTLRCDPISGHDNLYWYRRVMGKEIKFLLHFVKESKQDESGMPNNRFLAERTGGTYSTLKVQPAELEDSGVYFCASSQPSGWETQYFGPGTRLLVL.

The chain employs TRBV6-1 and TRBJ2-4; D call uncertain. The last part of the DNA fits TRBJ2-7 better; the J call may be wrong. This CDR3 comprises 10 residues. Looked up from germline, CDR1 is MNHNS and CDR2 is SASEGT. CDR3 bases: TGTGCCAGCTACCAGAACGAGCAGTACTTC. Translating it yields CASYQNEQYF.

The chain links TRBV29-1 to TRBJ1-4; 8 nucleotides line up with TRBD1. V dropped 6 bases and J dropped 5; count of bases not matched to a gene: 8. The CDR3 loop spans 14 amino acids. Germline values: CDR1 SQVTM, CDR2 ANQGSEA. The CDR3 is CSVAPGTGNEKLFF. CDR3 nucleotides: TGCAGCGTGGCCCCCGGGACAGGAAATGAAAAACTGTTTTTT.

This clonotype was found a few times. The chain uses TRBV10-3 and TRBJ2-7, with 7 positions matching TRBD2. The CDR3 covers 11 residues. Germline CDR1 is ENHRY and CDR2 is SYGVKD. Losses at the gene ends were 6 bases for V and 5 bases for J; bases not matched to a gene: 1. The CDR3 nucleotides read TGTGCCATCAGAGGGAGGGACGAGCAGTACTTC. This translates into CAIRGRDEQYF.

Only a few counts were recorded for this clonotype. The CDR3 nucleotides read TGTGCCAGCAGCTTGGGACGGATTACCTCCTACGAGCAGTACTTC. Translated: CASSLGRITSYEQYF. This chain joins TRBV7-4 and TRBJ2-7; possibly TRBD1 or TRBD2 for D (5 bases each). The CDR3 loop spans 15 amino acids. V gave up 3 bases and J gave up 0 bases, with 12 bases separating them. CDR1 and CDR2 from the germline V gene are SGHVT and SQSDAQ. Variable domain in full (rest from reference TRBV7-4 and TRBJ2-7): GAGVSQSPRYKVAKRGRDVALRCDSISGHVTLYWYRQTLGQGSEVLTYSQSDAQRDKSGRPSGRFSAERPERSVSTLKIQRTEQGDSAVYLCASSLGRITSYEQYFGPGTRLTVT.

V gene TRBV27 combines with J gene TRBJ2-2; D is undetermined. Germline V gene sequence: CDR1 MNHEY, CDR2 SMNVEV (reference sequence). The length of the CDR3 is 14 residues. V gave up 7 bases and J gave up 6 bases, with 15 bases separating them. The chain's CDR3 is CASKEIVQAGELFF. CDR3 nucleotides: TGTGCCAGCAAAGAGATAGTGCAGGCCGGGGAGCTGTTTTTT.

This rearrangement joins TRBV7-2 to TRBJ2-6, with D perhaps TRBD1 (6 bases). Germline values: CDR1 SGHTA, CDR2 FQGNSA. The length of the CDR3 is 16 residues. With 7 bases removed from V and 0 bases from J, the gap between germline ends came to 13 bases. The CDR3 loop reads CASTLNRVSGANVLTF. CDR3 sequence (DNA): TGTGCCAGCACCTTGAACAGGGTCTCTGGGGCCAACGTCCTGACTTTC.

The chain has TRBV12-3 or TRBV12-4 and TRBJ1-5, with 9 bases that match TRBD1. Germline trimming cut 6 bases from V and 9 bases from J; bases unmatched to any gene: 6. This CDR3 region has 13 residues. The DNA for the CDR3 is TGTGCCAGCAGACAACAGGGGGCTCGGCCCCAGCATTTT. It translates to CASRQQGARPQHF.

The V gene is TRBV18, the J gene TRBJ1-2, with a tentative D call TRBD1 (5 bases). CDR3 length: 14 residues. CDR1 is KGHSH and CDR2 is LQKENI in the germline V gene. Trimming took 2 bases from V and 6 from J, leaving 13 bases between them. CDR3 residues: CASSPGTADDGYTF. Here the CDR3 DNA reads TGTGCCAGCTCACCAGGGACGGCCGATGATGGCTACACCTTC.

V usage is TRBV5-1 and J usage is TRBJ2-2, with TRBD2 matching over 11 bases. The CDR3 is 16 amino acids. V lost 4 bases to trimming and J lost 0 bases; unmatched junction nucleotides: 2. Per the germline V gene, CDR1 is SGHRS and CDR2 is YFSETQ. This chain's CDR3 is CASSPGLAANTGELFF. CDR3 DNA sequence: TGCGCCAGCAGCCCGGGACTAGCGGCGAACACCGGGGAGCTGTTTTTT.

The chain is built from TRBV10-3 and TRBJ2-3; tentatively, D is TRBD2 (5 bases). Germline assignment: CDR1 ENHRY and CDR2 SYGVKD. CDR3 size: 14 residues. Trimming removed 3 bases at V and 6 bases at J, with 13 bases between. Written as DNA, the CDR3 is TGTGCCATCAGTGACCCGGGGTGGGTTGATACGCAGTATTTT. It encodes CAISDPGWVDTQYF.

This rearrangement joins TRBV20-1 to TRBJ2-3; D may match TRBD1 or TRBD2 (5 bases each). Germline V gene data show CDR1 as DFQATT and CDR2 as SNEGSKA (reference sequence). V lost 5 bases to trimming and J lost 1 base, with 10 bases between them. The CDR3 sequence is 13 residues long. For the CDR3, the DNA is TGCAGTGCTTTCCGGGACGGCACAGATACGCAGTATTTT. Translated, it gives CSAFRDGTDTQYF.

This chain connects TRBV9 to TRBJ2-3, with D hard to call. The V and J ends lost 4 bases and 5 bases respectively, with 11 bases between them. Germline assignment: CDR1 SGDLS and CDR2 YYNGEE. The CDR3 totals 13 residues. The CDR3 sequence is CASSLHPVDTQYF. In DNA, the CDR3 is TGTGCCAGCAGCCTCCACCCGGTAGATACGCAGTATTTT.

V is TRBV11-2 and J is TRBJ2-1; the match to TRBD1 covers 10 bases. V shed 6 bases, J shed 13 bases, and the junction held 18 bases outside the gene matches. There are 16 residues in the CDR3. Germline V lookup: CDR1 SGHAT, CDR2 FQNNGV. The CDR3 sequence is CASSGVRDRGPETQFF. The CDR3, as DNA: TGTGCCAGCAGTGGGGTCCGGGACAGGGGCCCAGAGACCCAGTTCTTC. The full variable domain, its missing parts supplied by reference TRBV11-2 and TRBJ2-1, is EAGVAQSPRYKIIEKRQSVAFWCNPISGHATLYWYQQILGQGPKLLIQFQNNGVVDDSQLPKDRFSAERLKGVDSTLKIQPAKLEDSAVYLCASSGVRDRGPETQFFGPGTRLTVL.

The chain employs TRBV20-1 and TRBJ2-1, with D possibly being TRBD1 (6 bases). From germline, CDR1 is DFQATT and CDR2 SNEGSKA (reference sequence). This CDR3 has 14 amino acids. V dropped 5 bases and J dropped 2 bases, with 13 bases sitting between them. In nucleotides, the CDR3 is TGCAGTGCTCAAAACCGGGACACCTACAATGAGCAGTTCTTC. Encoded protein: CSAQNRDTYNEQFF.

This clonotype occurred many times. CDR3 DNA: TGTGCCAGCAGCATGGGAGTGGCTTTCTTT. Protein product: CASSMGVAFF. The chain employs TRBV21-1 and TRBJ1-1. TRBV21-1 is marked as a pseudogene. This CDR3 comprises 10 residues.

This clonotype is a singleton in its sample. V and J are TRBV20-1 and TRBJ1-1, with a weak D call TRBD1 (5 bases). This CDR3 is 13 amino acids long. The V gene's germline CDR1 is DFQATT and CDR2 SNEGSKA (reference sequence). V gave up 3 bases and J gave up 0 bases, with 8 bases separating them. CDR3: CSASSDMNTEAFF. The DNA for the CDR3 is TGCAGTGCTAGTTCGGACATGAACACTGAAGCTTTCTTT.

CDR3 region: CASSFLGTSKWSYNEQFF. Here the CDR3 DNA reads TGTGCCAGCAGCTTCCTCGGGACTAGCAAATGGTCCTACAATGAGCAGTTCTTC. The chain employs TRBV11-2 and TRBJ2-1; 9 bases align to TRBD2. The CDR3 loop spans 18 amino acids. Germline values: CDR1 SGHAT, CDR2 FQNNGV. Unmatched junction bases numbered 10, after V lost 3 bases and J lost 1 base.

The chain links TRBV12-3 or TRBV12-4 to TRBJ2-7, with a tentative D call TRBD2 (6 bases). The V and J ends lost 4 bases and 0 bases respectively, with 10 bases between them. CDR3 length: 14 amino acids. The CDR3 DNA follows: TGTGCCAGCAGTTGGGACTCGAGCTCCTACGAGCAGTACTTC. Translation gives CASSWDSSSYEQYF.

As for this clonotype: An end of the junction differs from the germline gene, which may be a read error. The chain combines TRBV6-1 with TRBJ2-1; 10 bases are shared with TRBD2. CDR1 is MNHNS and CDR2 is SASEGT in the germline V gene. The CDR3 extends over 16 amino acids. CDR3 sequence (DNA): TGTGCCAGCAGCGGGTGGACTAGCGGAAAATACAATGAGCAGTTCTTT. Translating gives CASSGWTSGKYNEQFF.

The V gene is TRBV7-2, the J gene TRBJ1-1; D is perhaps TRBD1 (5 bases). V dropped 4 bases and J dropped 3 bases, with 9 bases sitting between them. The CDR3 has 13 amino acids. Germline V gives CDR1 SGHTA, CDR2 FQGNSA. Here the CDR3 reads CASSSDRYTEAFF. For the CDR3, the DNA is TGTGCCAGCAGCTCCGACAGATACACTGAAGCTTTCTTT.

This clonotype came up a few times. The CDR3 DNA is TGTGCCAGCAGTTTTCCCGGTGGCGAGCAGTACTTC. This gives the protein CASSFPGGEQYF. This chain connects TRBV27 to TRBJ2-7, with D unclear. The CDR3 is 12 residues long. Per the germline V gene, CDR1 is MNHEY and CDR2 is SMNVEV (reference sequence). V was clipped by 3 bases and J by 6 bases, with 9 bases between them.

In its sample, this clonotype was seen a few times. The V gene is TRBV12-5, the J gene TRBJ2-7; 7 nucleotides align to TRBD1. This CDR3 comprises 15 residues. From germline, CDR1 is LGHNT and CDR2 FRNRAP. V gave up 0 bases and J gave up 4 bases; unmatched junction bases: 6. CDR3 bases: TGTGCTAGTGGTTTGGTACAGGGGCCCCTTTACGAGCAGTACTTC. This translates into CASGLVQGPLYEQYF. Based on the CDR3 plus reference TRBV12-5 and TRBJ2-7, the full variable domain is DARVTQTPRHKVTEMGQEVTMRCQPILGHNTVFWYRQTMMQGLELLAYFRNRAPLDDSGMPKDRFSAEMPDATLATLKIQPSEPRDSAVYFCASGLVQGPLYEQYFGPGTRLTVT.

The chain combines TRBV7-2 with TRBJ1-1; no definite D call. Trimming stripped 5 bases from V and 0 bases from J, with 13 bases between. The CDR3 totals 15 residues. Germline loops: CDR1 SGHTA, CDR2 FQGNSA. This CDR3 reads CASSPAGRLNTEAFF. The CDR3 nucleotides read TGTGCCAGCAGCCCCGCCGGACGGTTGAACACTGAAGCTTTCTTT.